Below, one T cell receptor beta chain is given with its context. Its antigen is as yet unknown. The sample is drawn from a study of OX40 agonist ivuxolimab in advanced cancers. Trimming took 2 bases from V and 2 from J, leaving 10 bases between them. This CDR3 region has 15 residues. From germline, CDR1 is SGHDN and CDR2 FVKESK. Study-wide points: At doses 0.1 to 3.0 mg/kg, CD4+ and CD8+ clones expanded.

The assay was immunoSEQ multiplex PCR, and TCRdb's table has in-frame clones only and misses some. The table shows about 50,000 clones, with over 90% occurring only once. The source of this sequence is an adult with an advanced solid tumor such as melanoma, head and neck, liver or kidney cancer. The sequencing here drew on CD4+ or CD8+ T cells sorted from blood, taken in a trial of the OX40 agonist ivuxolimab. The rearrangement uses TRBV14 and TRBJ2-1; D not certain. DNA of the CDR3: TGTGCCAGCAGCCAACAGGATTATCCCTACAATGAGCAGTTCTTC. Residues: CASSQQDYPYNEQFF. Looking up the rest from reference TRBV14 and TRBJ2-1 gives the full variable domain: EAGVTQFPSHSVIEKGQTVTLRCDPISGHDNLYWYRRVMGKEIKFLLHFVKESKQDESGMPNNRFLAERTGGTYSTLKVQPAELEDSGVYFCASSQQDYPYNEQFFGPGTRLTVL.